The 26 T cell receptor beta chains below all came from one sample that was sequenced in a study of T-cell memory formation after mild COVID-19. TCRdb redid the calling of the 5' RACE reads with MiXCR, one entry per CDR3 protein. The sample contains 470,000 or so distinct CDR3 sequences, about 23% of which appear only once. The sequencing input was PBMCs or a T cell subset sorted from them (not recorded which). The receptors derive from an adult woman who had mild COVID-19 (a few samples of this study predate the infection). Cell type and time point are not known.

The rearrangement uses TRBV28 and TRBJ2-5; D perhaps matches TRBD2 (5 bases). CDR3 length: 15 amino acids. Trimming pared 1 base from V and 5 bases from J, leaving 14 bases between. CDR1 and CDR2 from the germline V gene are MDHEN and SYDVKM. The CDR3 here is CASSLLVGVEETQYF. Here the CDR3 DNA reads TGTGCCAGCAGTTTATTGGTGGGAGTAGAGGAGACCCAGTACTTC.

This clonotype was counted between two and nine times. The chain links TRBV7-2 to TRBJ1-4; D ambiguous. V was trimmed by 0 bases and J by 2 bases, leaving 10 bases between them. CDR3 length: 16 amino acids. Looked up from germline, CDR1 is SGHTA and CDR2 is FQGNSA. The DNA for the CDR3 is TGTGCCAGCAGCTTAGCTGCCACGGGCACTAATGAAAAACTGTTTTTT. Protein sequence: CASSLAATGTNEKLFF.

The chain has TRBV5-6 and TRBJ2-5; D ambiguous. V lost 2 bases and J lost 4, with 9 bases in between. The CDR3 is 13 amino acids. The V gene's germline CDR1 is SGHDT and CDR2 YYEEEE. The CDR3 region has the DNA TGTGCCAGCAGCTTCTCGAATCGAGAGACCCAGTACTTC. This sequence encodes CASSFSNRETQYF.

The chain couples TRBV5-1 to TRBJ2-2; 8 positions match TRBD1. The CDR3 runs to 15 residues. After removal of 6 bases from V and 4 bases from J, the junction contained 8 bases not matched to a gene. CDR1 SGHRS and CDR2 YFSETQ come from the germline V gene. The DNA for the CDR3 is TGCGCCAGCAACCCGACAGGGGCGGGCACCGGGGAGCTGTTTTTT. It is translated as CASNPTGAGTGELFF.

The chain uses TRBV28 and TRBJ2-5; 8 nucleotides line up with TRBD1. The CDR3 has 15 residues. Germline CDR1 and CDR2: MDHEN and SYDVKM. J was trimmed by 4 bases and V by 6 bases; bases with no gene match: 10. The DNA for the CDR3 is TGTGCCAGCAGAATGGGGACAGGTCCGGGAGAGACCCAGTACTTC. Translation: CASRMGTGPGETQYF.

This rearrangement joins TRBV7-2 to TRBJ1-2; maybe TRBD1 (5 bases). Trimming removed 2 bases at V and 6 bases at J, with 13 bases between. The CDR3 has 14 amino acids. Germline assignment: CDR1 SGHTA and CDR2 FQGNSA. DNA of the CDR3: TGTGCCAGCAGCTTAAGGGGCCAGGGTGATGGCTACACCTTC. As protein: CASSLRGQGDGYTF.

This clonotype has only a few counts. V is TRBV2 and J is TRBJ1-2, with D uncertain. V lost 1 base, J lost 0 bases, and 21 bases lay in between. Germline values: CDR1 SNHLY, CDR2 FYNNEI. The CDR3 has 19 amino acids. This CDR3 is CASSEERGWSLPTNYGYTF. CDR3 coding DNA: TGTGCCAGCAGTGAAGAAAGAGGGTGGTCCCTTCCTACTAACTATGGCTACACCTTC.

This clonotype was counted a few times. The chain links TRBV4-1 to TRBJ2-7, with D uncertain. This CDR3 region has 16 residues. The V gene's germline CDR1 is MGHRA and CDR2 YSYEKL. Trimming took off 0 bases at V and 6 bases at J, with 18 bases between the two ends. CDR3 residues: CASSQEPPHGPVEQYF. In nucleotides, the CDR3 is TGCGCCAGCAGCCAAGAGCCCCCCCACGGTCCAGTCGAGCAGTACTTC.

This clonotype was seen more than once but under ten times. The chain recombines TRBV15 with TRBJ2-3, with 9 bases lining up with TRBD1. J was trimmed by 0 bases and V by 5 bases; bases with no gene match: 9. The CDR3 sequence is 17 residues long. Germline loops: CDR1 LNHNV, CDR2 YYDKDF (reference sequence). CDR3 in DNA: TGTGCCACCAGCCGATACGGACAGGGGACTAGCACAGATACGCAGTATTTT. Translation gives CATSRYGQGTSTDTQYF. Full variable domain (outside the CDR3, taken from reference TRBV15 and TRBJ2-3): DAMVIQNPRYQVTQFGKPVTLSCSQTLNHNVMYWYQQKSSQAPKLLFHYYDKDFNNEADTPDNFQSRRPNTSFCFLDIRSPGLGDTAMYLCATSRYGQGTSTDTQYFGPGTRLTVL.

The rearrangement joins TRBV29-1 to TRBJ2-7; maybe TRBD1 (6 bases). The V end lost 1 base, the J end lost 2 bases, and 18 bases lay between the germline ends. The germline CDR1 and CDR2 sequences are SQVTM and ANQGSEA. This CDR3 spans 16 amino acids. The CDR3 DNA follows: TGCAGCGTTGAAGGGCCGGCAGGGGAGACTCCCTACGAGCAGTACTTC. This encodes CSVEGPAGETPYEQYF.

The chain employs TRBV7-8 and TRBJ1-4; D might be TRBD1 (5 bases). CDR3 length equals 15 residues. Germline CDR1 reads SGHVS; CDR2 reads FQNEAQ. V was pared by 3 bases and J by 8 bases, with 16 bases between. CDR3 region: CASSLFEVWDEKLFF. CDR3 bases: TGTGCCAGCAGCTTGTTTGAAGTTTGGGACGAAAAACTGTTTTTT.

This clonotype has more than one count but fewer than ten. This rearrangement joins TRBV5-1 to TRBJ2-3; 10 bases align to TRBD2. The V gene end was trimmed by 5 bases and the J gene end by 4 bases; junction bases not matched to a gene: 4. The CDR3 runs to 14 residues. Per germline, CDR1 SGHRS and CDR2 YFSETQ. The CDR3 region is CASSSGGPSDTQYF. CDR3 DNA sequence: TGCGCCAGCAGTAGCGGGGGGCCCTCAGATACGCAGTATTTT.

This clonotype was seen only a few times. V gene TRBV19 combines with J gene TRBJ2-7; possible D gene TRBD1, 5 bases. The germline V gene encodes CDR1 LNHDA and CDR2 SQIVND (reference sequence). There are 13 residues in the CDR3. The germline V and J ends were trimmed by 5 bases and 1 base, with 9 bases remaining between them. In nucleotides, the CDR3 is TGTGCCAGTAGTTCGACAGCTTCCTACGAGCAGTACTTC. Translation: CASSSTASYEQYF.

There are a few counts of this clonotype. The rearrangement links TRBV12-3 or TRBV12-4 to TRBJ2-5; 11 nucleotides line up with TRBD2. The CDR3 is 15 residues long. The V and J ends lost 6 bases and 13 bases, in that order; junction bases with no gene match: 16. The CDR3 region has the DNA TGTGCCAGCAGCTTTACTAGCGGGGGTTCCACCCTCTTGTACTTC. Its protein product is CASSFTSGGSTLLYF.

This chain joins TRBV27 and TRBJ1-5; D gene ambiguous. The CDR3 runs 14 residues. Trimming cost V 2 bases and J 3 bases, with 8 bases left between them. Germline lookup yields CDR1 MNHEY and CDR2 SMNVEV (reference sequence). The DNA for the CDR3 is TGTGCCAGCAGTTTAGGAGCATACAATCAGCCCCAGCATTTT. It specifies CASSLGAYNQPQHF.

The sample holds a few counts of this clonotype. The CDR3 DNA is TGTGCCAGCAAGATGGGGGGTACTGAAGCTTTCTTT. Protein product: CASKMGGTEAFF. This chain joins TRBV6-5 and TRBJ1-1; possible D gene TRBD1, 5 bases. Germline V gives CDR1 MNHEY, CDR2 SVGAGI. Deletions cut 7 bases from V and 5 bases from J, with 11 bases between. This CDR3 comprises 12 residues.

The CDR3 DNA reads TGTGCCACCAGCAGAGCTGGGTGGGTCAATGAGCAGTTCTTC. Amino acid sequence: CATSRAGWVNEQFF. The chain is built from TRBV15 and TRBJ2-1, with D unresolved. This CDR3 is 14 amino acids long. The germline gives CDR1 LNHNV, CDR2 YYDKDF (reference sequence). V was shortened by 1 base and J by 6 bases, with 10 bases between the two germline ends.

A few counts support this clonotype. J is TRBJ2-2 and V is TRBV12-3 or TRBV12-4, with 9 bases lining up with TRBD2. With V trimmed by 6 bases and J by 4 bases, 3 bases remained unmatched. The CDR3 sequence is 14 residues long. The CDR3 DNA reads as TGTGCCAGCAGGCTTAGCGGGGGCACCGGGGAGCTGTTTTTT. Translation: CASRLSGGTGELFF.

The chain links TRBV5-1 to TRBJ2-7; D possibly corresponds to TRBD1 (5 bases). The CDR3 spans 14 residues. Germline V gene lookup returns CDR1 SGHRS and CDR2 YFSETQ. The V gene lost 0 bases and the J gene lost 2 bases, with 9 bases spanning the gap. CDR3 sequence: CASSLELQAYEQYF. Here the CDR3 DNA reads TGCGCCAGCAGCTTGGAATTACAGGCCTACGAGCAGTACTTC.

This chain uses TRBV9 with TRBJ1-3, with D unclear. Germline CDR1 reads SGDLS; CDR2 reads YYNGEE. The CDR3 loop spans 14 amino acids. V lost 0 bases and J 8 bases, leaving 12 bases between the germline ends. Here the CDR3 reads CASSVGVSGDTIYF. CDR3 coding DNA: TGTGCCAGCAGCGTAGGTGTCTCCGGGGACACCATATATTTT.

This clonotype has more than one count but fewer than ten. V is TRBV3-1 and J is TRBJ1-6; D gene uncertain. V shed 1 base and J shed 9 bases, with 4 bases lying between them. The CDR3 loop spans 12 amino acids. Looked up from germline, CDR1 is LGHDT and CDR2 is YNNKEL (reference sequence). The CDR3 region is CASSQALSPLHF. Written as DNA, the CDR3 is TGTGCCAGCAGCCAAGCCCTTTCACCCCTCCACTTT.

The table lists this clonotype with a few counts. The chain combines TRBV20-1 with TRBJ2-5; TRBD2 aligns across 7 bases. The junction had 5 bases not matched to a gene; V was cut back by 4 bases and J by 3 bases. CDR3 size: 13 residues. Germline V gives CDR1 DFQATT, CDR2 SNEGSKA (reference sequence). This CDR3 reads CSANRGVEETQYF. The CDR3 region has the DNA TGCAGTGCTAATCGGGGGGTGGAAGAGACCCAGTACTTC.

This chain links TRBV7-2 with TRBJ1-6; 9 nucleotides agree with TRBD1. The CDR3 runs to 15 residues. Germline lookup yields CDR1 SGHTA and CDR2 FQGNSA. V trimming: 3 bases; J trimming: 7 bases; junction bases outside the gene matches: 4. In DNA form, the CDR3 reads TGTGCCAGCAGCTTTGGACAGGGGAAGAATTCACCCCTCCACTTT. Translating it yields CASSFGQGKNSPLHF.

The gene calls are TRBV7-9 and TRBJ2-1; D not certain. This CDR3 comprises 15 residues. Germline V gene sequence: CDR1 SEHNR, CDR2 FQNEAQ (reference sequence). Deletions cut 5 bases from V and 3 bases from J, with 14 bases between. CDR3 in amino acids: CASSPPGGNYNEQFF. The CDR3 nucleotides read TGTGCCAGCAGCCCCCCCGGCGGCAACTACAATGAGCAGTTCTTC.

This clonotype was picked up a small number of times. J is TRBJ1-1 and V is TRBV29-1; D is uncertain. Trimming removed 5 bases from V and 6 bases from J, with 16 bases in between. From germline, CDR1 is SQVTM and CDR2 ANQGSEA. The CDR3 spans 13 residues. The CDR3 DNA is TGCAGCGTTAGGGTTCCGGATGTCCCTGAAGCTTTCTTT. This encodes CSVRVPDVPEAFF.

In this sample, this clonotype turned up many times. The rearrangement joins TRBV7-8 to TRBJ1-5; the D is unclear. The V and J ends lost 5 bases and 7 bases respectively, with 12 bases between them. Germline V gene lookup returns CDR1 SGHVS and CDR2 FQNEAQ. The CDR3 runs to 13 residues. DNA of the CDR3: TGTGCCAGCAGCCTCGGTCGGGGACAGCCCCAGCATTTT. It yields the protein CASSLGRGQPQHF.